This is a list of T cell receptor beta chains from one sample in a study of early T cells in non-severe SARS-CoV-2 infection. From the 5' RACE reads, TCRdb called clonotypes with MiXCR, one entry per CDR3 protein. The profile shows 55,000 to 75,000 distinct CDR3 sequences, approximately 11% of them singletons. The sample taken for sequencing was whole blood. The receptors derive from an adult who was a healthcare worker with PCR-confirmed SARS-CoV-2 infection or an uninfected control (not recorded which). The CDR3 runs from the conserved cysteine through the conserved F or W. A D gene is named only where the DNA matches it firmly. A clone size is listed for some rows: how often the clone was seen (once, few, many), or a class if it is expanded.

d_call	j_call	clone_size	v_call	cdr3_nt	cdr3_aa
NA	TRBJ2-5	many	TRBV9	TGTGCCAGCAGCCCTCGCAGACTGGAGACCCAGTACTTC	CASSPRRLETQYF
NA	TRBJ2-7	few	TRBV5-1	TGCGCCAGCAGCGGTAGCGGCAGAGTCTACGAGCAGTACTTC	CASSGSGRVYEQYF
NA	TRBJ2-1	NA	TRBV13	TGTGCCAGCAGCTCGAAGGGTAGCTCCTACAATGAGCAGTTCTTC	CASSSKGSSYNEQFF
NA	TRBJ2-7	few	TRBV20-1	TGCAGTGCTAGTACGGGATCGGTAGACGAGCAGTACTTC	CSASTGSVDEQYF
NA	TRBJ2-2	NA	TRBV5-1	TGCGCCAGCAGCACAACAGGTCCGAACACCGGGGAGCTGTTTTTT	CASSTTGPNTGELFF
TRBD1	TRBJ1-6	NA	TRBV2	TGTGCCAGCAAAATCCGGGGACAGTATAATTCACCCCTCCACTTT	CASKIRGQYNSPLHF
TRBD1	TRBJ2-7	many	TRBV6-1	TGTGCCAGCAGCCAGGACAGGGGGATTGGCGAGCAGTACTTC	CASSQDRGIGEQYF
NA	TRBJ2-2	few	TRBV7-3	TGTGCCAGCAGCTTGGTGGGCCCGAACACCGGGGAGCTGTTTTTT	CASSLVGPNTGELFF
TRBD2	TRBJ2-5	many	TRBV28	TGTGCCAGCAGTTTACTAGCGGGGTTCGACGAGACCCAGTACTTC	CASSLLAGFDETQYF
NA	TRBJ2-7	few	TRBV28	TGTGCCAGCAGTCGAGACACCGCGCATGAGTACTTC	CASSRDTAHEYF
NA	TRBJ2-1	NA	TRBV6-5	TGTGCCAGCAGTTACTCGACACGGGTATATGAGCAGTTCTTC	CASSYSTRVYEQFF
NA	TRBJ1-6	NA	TRBV20-1	TGCAGTGCGTTACCGGGACCAAATTCACCCCTCCACTTT	CSALPGPNSPLHF
NA	TRBJ2-2	NA	TRBV19	TGTGCCAGTAGTATAGATCGGATGCGATGGGCTCCCACCGGGGAGCTGTTTTTT	CASSIDRMRWAPTGELFF
NA	TRBJ2-7	NA	TRBV20-1	TGCAGTGCCACCTCGGGTCACGAGCAGTACTTC	CSATSGHEQYF
NA	TRBJ2-7	many	TRBV28	TGTGCCAGCAGTTCGTTCTCGGCGCGGGCCTACGAGCAGTACTTC	CASSSFSARAYEQYF
NA	TRBJ2-1	many	TRBV5-1	TGCGCCAGCAGCTTGGGCACCGATTACAATGAGCAGTTCTTC	CASSLGTDYNEQFF
NA	TRBJ2-3	NA	TRBV30	TGTGCCTGCAGCAAACCCACAGATACGCAGTATTTT	CACSKPTDTQYF
TRBD1	TRBJ1-2	once	TRBV27	TGTGCCAGCAGTTCGTTGACAGGGTGGAATGGCTACACCTTC	CASSSLTGWNGYTF
NA	TRBJ2-1	many	TRBV7-9	TGTGCCAGCACCCCGTCCGACTCGCTCTCCTACAATGAGCAGTTCTTC	CASTPSDSLSYNEQFF
NA	TRBJ2-6	few	TRBV7-2	TGTGCCAGCAGCTCCCACCCCGGGGCCAACGTCCTGACTTTC	CASSSHPGANVLTF
TRBD2	TRBJ2-7	few	TRBV12-3/TRBV12-4	TGTGCCAGCAGTCTTAGGGGACTAGTTGCCGAGCAGTACTTC	CASSLRGLVAEQYF
NA	TRBJ2-1	few	TRBV6-5	TGTGCCAGCAGTTATATTACTGACGTCTACAATGAGCAGTTCTTC	CASSYITDVYNEQFF
NA	TRBJ2-3	many	TRBV28	TGTGCCAGCAGTTTCGTCGACAGGGATACGCAGTATTTT	CASSFVDRDTQYF
NA	TRBJ2-1	NA	TRBV5-1	TGCGCCAGCAGCTTGGGCGGACAGAGCTCCTACAATGAGCAGTTCTTC	CASSLGGQSSYNEQFF
NA	TRBJ2-1	NA	TRBV15	TGTGCCACCAGCCAGGCACGGGGGCATGAGCAGTTCTTC	CATSQARGHEQFF
NA	TRBJ1-6	few	TRBV12-3/TRBV12-4	TGTGCCAGCAGTTTAGGCCACAGCTCACCCCTCCACTTT	CASSLGHSSPLHF
TRBD1	TRBJ2-3	many	TRBV7-9	TGTGCCAGCAGCCTCCGGGACAGGGGACGTCGTACAGATACGCAGTATTTT	CASSLRDRGRRTDTQYF
TRBD2	TRBJ2-7	few	TRBV5-6	TGTGCCAGCAGCCTTAGCGGGTCGGTCTACGAGCAGTACTTC	CASSLSGSVYEQYF
NA	TRBJ2-1	NA	TRBV5-1	TGCGCCAGCCACATCACCGGAGTCTCCTACAATGAGCAGTTCTTC	CASHITGVSYNEQFF
NA	TRBJ1-2	many	TRBV12-3/TRBV12-4	TGTGCCAGCAGCAAACAGGGTGGATATGGCTACACCTTC	CASSKQGGYGYTF
NA	TRBJ2-1	NA	TRBV6-1	TGTGCCAGCAGTGCACTCACCGGGACCTACGCCTACAATGAGCAGTTCTTC	CASSALTGTYAYNEQFF
NA	TRBJ2-1	many	TRBV27	TGTGCCAGCAGTTTCCTCTCCTGGAGGAATGAGCAGTTCTTC	CASSFLSWRNEQFF
NA	TRBJ2-7	NA	TRBV12-3/TRBV12-4	TGTGCCAGCAGTTTATCCGCCCATTTGTACTTC	CASSLSAHLYF
NA	TRBJ1-1	few	TRBV2	TGTGCCAGCACCACAGACATAGCTTTCTTT	CASTTDIAFF
TRBD2	TRBJ2-7	NA	TRBV4-3	TGCGCCAGCAGCCATGCGGACGGACTAGCGGGGGACACCTACGAGCAGTACTTC	CASSHADGLAGDTYEQYF
NA	TRBJ1-5	many	TRBV7-2	TGTGCCAGCAGCTTATCACAGAATCAGCCCCAGCATTTT	CASSLSQNQPQHF
NA	TRBJ1-1	NA	TRBV15	TGTGCCACCAGCAGAGGTGGAATAAACACTGAAGCTTTCTTT	CATSRGGINTEAFF
NA	TRBJ2-1	many	TRBV2	TGTGCCAGCAGTGTTCGGGGGCAGGGTAATGAGCAGTTCTTC	CASSVRGQGNEQFF
TRBD2	TRBJ2-3	NA	TRBV9	TGTGCCAGCACCCAGACTAGCGGGAGAGGGGATACGCAGTATTTT	CASTQTSGRGDTQYF
TRBD1	TRBJ1-2	few	TRBV9	TGTGCCAGCAGCCCGGTTCCAGGGGGCGGCGACGGCTACACCTTC	CASSPVPGGGDGYTF
NA	TRBJ2-7	many	TRBV28	TGTGCCAGCAGTCTGGGGGGAGAAAACTCCTACGAGCAGTACTTC	CASSLGGENSYEQYF
TRBD1	TRBJ2-3	NA	TRBV5-1	TGCGCCAGCAGTTCCGGGACAGCCACAGATACGCAGTATTTT	CASSSGTATDTQYF
NA	TRBJ2-7	few	TRBV20-1	TGCAGTGCTCTGGGGAGGAGCCAGACCACCTACGAGCAGTACTTC	CSALGRSQTTYEQYF
TRBD1	TRBJ2-7	NA	TRBV9	TGTGCCAGCAGCGGGACAGGGGGCAACGAGCAGTACTTC	CASSGTGGNEQYF
TRBD2	TRBJ2-5	few	TRBV5-1	TGCGCCAGCAGCTTGGCGGACCTAGCGGGAGGGGAGACCCAGTACTTC	CASSLADLAGGETQYF
NA	TRBJ2-7	few	TRBV7-2	TGTGCCAGCAGATCACAGGGACTCTACGAGCAGTACTTC	CASRSQGLYEQYF
NA	TRBJ2-4	many	TRBV18	TGTGCCAGCTCACCAGAGGGTGGAACCAAAAACATTCAGTACTTC	CASSPEGGTKNIQYF
NA	TRBJ2-3	few	TRBV6-6	TGTGCCAGCAGAATACTAGATCATACGCAGTATTTT	CASRILDHTQYF
TRBD2	TRBJ2-1	many	TRBV7-9	TGTGCCAGCAGCTTAGGCCTAGCGGGCAATGAGCAGTTCTTC	CASSLGLAGNEQFF
NA	TRBJ2-1	few	TRBV6-5	TGTGCCAGCAGTTTCTCCTTGGAGCTCGTTGTTGGTAATGAGCAGTTCTTC	CASSFSLELVVGNEQFF
TRBD2	TRBJ2-1	NA	TRBV29-1	TGCAGCGCCGGGGGAGTAGCGGGACGCCTTGAGCAGTTCTTC	CSAGGVAGRLEQFF
NA	TRBJ1-2	NA	TRBV11-2	TGTGCCAGCAGCTTCGACCCCTTCTATGGCTACACCTTC	CASSFDPFYGYTF
TRBD2	TRBJ2-1	few	TRBV5-1	TGCGCCAGCAACCCAAACGGACTAGCGGGAGATGAGCAGTTCTTC	CASNPNGLAGDEQFF